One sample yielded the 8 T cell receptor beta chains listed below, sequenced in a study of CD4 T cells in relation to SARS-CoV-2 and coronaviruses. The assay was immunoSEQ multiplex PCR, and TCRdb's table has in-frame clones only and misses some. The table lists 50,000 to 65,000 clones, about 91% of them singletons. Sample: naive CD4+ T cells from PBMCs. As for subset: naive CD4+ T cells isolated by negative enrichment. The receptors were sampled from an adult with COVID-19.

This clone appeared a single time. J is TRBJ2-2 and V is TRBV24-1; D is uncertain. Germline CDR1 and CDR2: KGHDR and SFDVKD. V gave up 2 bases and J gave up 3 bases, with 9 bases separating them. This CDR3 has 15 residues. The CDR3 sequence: CATSDWAVDTGELFF. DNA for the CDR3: TGTGCCACCAGTGATTGGGCGGTAGACACCGGGGAGCTGTTTTTT.

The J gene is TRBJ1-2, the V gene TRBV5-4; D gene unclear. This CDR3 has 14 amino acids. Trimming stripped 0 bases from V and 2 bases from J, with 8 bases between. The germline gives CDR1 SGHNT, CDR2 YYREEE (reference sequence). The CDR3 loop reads CASSLDTFNYGYTF. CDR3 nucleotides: TGTGCCAGCAGCTTGGATACTTTCAACTATGGCTACACCTTC. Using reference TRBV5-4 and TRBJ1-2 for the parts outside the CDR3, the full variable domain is ETGVTQSPTHLIKTRGQQVTLRCSSQSGHNTVSWYQQALGQGPQFIFQYYREEENGRGNFPPRFSGLQFPNYSSELNVNALELDDSALYLCASSLDTFNYGYTFGSGTRLTVV.

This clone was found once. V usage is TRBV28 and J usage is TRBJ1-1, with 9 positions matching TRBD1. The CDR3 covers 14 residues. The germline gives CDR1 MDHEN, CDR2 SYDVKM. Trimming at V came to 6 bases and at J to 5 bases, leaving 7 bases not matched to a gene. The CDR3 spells CASRIWTGVTEAFF. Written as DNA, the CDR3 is TGTGCCAGCAGAATCTGGACAGGGGTGACTGAAGCTTTCTTT.

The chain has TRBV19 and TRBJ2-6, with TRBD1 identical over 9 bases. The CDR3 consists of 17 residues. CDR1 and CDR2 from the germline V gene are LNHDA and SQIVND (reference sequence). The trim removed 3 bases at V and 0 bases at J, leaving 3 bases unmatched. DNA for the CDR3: TGTGCCAGTAGTATGGACAGGGGATCCTCTGGGGCCAACGTCCTGACTTTC. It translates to CASSMDRGSSGANVLTF.

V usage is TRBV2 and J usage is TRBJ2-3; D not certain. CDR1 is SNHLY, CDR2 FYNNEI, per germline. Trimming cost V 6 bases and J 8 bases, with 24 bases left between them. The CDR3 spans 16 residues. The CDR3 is CASRPPVVGPSGTQYF. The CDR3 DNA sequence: TGTGCCAGCAGACCCCCGGTGGTAGGGCCTTCCGGTACGCAGTATTTT.

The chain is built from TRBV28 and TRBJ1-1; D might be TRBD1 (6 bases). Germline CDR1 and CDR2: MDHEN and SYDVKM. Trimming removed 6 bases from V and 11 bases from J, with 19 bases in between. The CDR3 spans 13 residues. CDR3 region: CASSPPQGRSAFF. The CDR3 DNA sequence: TGTGCCAGCAGCCCCCCCCAGGGGAGGTCGGCTTTCTTT.

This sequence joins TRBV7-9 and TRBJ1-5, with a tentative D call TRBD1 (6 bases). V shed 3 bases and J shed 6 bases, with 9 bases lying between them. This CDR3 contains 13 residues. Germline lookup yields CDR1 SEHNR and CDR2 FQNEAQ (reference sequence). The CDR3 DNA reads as TGTGCCAGCAGCTTTCAGGGGTTTCAGCCCCAGCATTTT. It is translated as CASSFQGFQPQHF. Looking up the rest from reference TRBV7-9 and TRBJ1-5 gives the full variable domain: DTGVSQNPRHKITKRGQNVTFRCDPISEHNRLYWYRQTLGQGPEFLTYFQNEAQLEKSRLLSDRFSAERPKGSFSTLEIQRTEQGDSAMYLCASSFQGFQPQHFGDGTRLSIL.

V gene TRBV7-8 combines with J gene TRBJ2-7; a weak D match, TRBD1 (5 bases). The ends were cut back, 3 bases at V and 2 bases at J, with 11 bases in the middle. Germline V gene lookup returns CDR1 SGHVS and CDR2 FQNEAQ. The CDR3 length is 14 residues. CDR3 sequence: CASSLPRAPYEQYF. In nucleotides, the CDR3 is TGTGCCAGCAGCTTGCCCAGGGCCCCCTACGAGCAGTACTTC.